What follows are 25 T cell receptor beta chains derived from one specimen sequenced in a study of post-analysis software for immune sequencing data. For these TCRs, the target antigens are not known. Study-level points and caveats: Roughly five TRBV segments appeared more often in patients than in controls, and TRBV5-6, TRBV5-1 and TRBV20-1 were among these.

Presence of unique molecular identifiers characterized the TCR beta cDNA libraries. TCRdb re-called the PCR reads with MiXCR, one entry per CDR3 protein. The data contain about 500,000 distinct CDR3 sequences, around 40% of them singletons. The sequencing input was blood. Every receptor here comes from a girl between 5 and 17 years old with multiple sclerosis.

The V call is TRBV28, the J call TRBJ1-1, with 9 bases matching TRBD1. The CDR3 totals 17 residues. V shed 4 bases and J 4 bases; nucleotides not matched to a gene: 13. CDR1 is MDHEN, CDR2 SYDVKM, per germline. In DNA form, the CDR3 reads TGTGCCAGCAGTTACACAGGGGGCTGGGGAGTGAGCACTGAAGCTTTCTTT. Its translation: CASSYTGGWGVSTEAFF.

This clonotype has a handful of counts. The chain uses TRBV24-1 and TRBJ2-3, with 10 bases lining up with TRBD1. V trimming: 9 bases; J trimming: 1 base; junction bases outside the gene matches: 3. Germline V gives CDR1 KGHDR, CDR2 SFDVKD. The CDR3 length is 14 residues. In DNA form, the CDR3 reads TGTGCCACCCAAGGGACAGGGGGCACAGATACGCAGTATTTT. Protein sequence: CATQGTGGTDTQYF.

This clonotype came up a few times. The gene calls are TRBV12-5 and TRBJ2-1; D gene uncertain. CDR1 and CDR2 from the germline V gene are LGHNT and FRNRAP. The CDR3 is 13 amino acids. The V end lost 4 bases, the J end lost 4 bases, and 8 bases lay between the germline ends. The CDR3 loop reads CASGSATYNEQFF. Here the CDR3 DNA reads TGTGCTAGTGGTTCCGCGACTTACAATGAGCAGTTCTTC.

The rearrangement uses TRBV9 and TRBJ2-5, with TRBD2 identical over 11 bases. The V gene's germline CDR1 is SGDLS and CDR2 YYNGEE. The junction had 3 bases not matched to a gene; V was cut back by 0 bases and J by 5 bases. The CDR3 is 15 amino acids. CDR3 in amino acids: CASSVDIAGGETQYF. DNA for the CDR3: TGTGCCAGCAGCGTAGATATAGCGGGAGGGGAGACCCAGTACTTC.

This clonotype was found a few times. V is TRBV28 and J is TRBJ1-2; D is unclear. The CDR3 is made up of 13 amino acids. V was shortened by 6 bases and J by 1 base, with 9 bases between the two germline ends. The germline gives CDR1 MDHEN, CDR2 SYDVKM. The CDR3 nucleotides are TGTGCCAGCAGGAGCCAGGATAACTATGGCTACACCTTC. Translating gives CASRSQDNYGYTF.

The genes are TRBV6-2 or TRBV6-3 and TRBJ2-3; TRBD2 matches at 12 bases. CDR1 is MNHEY and CDR2 is SVGEGT in the germline V gene. The CDR3 is made up of 16 amino acids. V shed 0 bases, J shed 5 bases, and the junction held 3 bases outside the gene matches. As DNA, the CDR3 is TGTGCCAGCAGTTACTCGAAGGGACTAGCGGGAGATACGCAGTATTTT. This gives the protein CASSYSKGLAGDTQYF.

This chain connects TRBV3-1 to TRBJ2-2; D may be TRBD1 (6 bases). V gave up 4 bases and J gave up 5 bases, with 17 bases separating them. The CDR3 totals 16 residues. Germline-derived CDR1 and CDR2 are LGHDT and YNNKEL (reference sequence). CDR3: CASSPRGGAWTGELFF. CDR3 nucleotides: TGTGCCAGCAGCCCCCGTGGGGGCGCATGGACCGGGGAGCTGTTTTTT.

In nucleotides, the CDR3 is TGTGCCACCAGCAGAGAGGCAGGGGGCGCGGAGACCCAGTACTTC. Protein sequence: CATSREAGGAETQYF. The chain recombines TRBV15 with TRBJ2-5; 8 bases are shared with TRBD1. Germline V lookup: CDR1 LNHNV, CDR2 YYDKDF (reference sequence). The CDR3 totals 15 residues. V was clipped by 0 bases and J by 5 bases; unmatched bases: 5.

This clonotype was observed a few times. This chain connects TRBV27 to TRBJ1-1, with a possible D match to TRBD1 (6 bases). The CDR3 runs 15 residues. The germline CDR1 and CDR2 sequences are MNHEY and SMNVEV (reference sequence). Trimming cost V 7 bases and J 4 bases, with 19 bases left between them. The CDR3 DNA sequence: TGTGCCAGCATTAAATCCGGGACACCTGGCACTGAAGCTTTCTTT. It yields the protein CASIKSGTPGTEAFF.

This clonotype has a handful of counts. The chain couples TRBV29-1 to TRBJ2-3; 7 nucleotides align to TRBD1. The germline CDR1 and CDR2 sequences are SQVTM and ANQGSEA. This CDR3 spans 13 amino acids. The V gene end was trimmed by 6 bases and the J gene end by 3 bases; junction bases not matched to a gene: 6. The CDR3 here is CSVSKQGTDTQYF. In DNA, the CDR3 is TGCAGCGTCTCGAAACAGGGGACAGATACGCAGTATTTT.

The chain has TRBV11-1 and TRBJ1-2; D ambiguous. The CDR3 totals 13 residues. V lost 0 bases and J 4 bases, leaving 6 bases between the germline ends. Per germline, CDR1 SGHAT and CDR2 FQDESV (reference sequence). CDR3: CASSLAGFYGYTF. CDR3 nucleotide sequence: TGTGCCAGCAGCTTAGCGGGCTTCTATGGCTACACCTTC.

The CDR3 bases are TGCAGCGTTACAGGGGACCCCTCTGGGGCCAACGTCCTGACTTTC. It codes for CSVTGDPSGANVLTF. The V gene is TRBV29-1, the J gene TRBJ2-6, with 7 bases aligning to TRBD1. Trimming at V came to 5 bases and at J to 0 bases, leaving 4 bases not matched to a gene. Germline V gene data show CDR1 as SQVTM and CDR2 as ANQGSEA. The CDR3 length is 15 residues.

V is TRBV6-6 and J is TRBJ2-7, with 9 bases fitting TRBD2. Judging by the DNA end, TRBJ2-5 fits better; the J call may be wrong. The CDR3 runs 16 residues. Germline CDR1 reads MNHNY; CDR2 reads SVGAGI (reference sequence). CDR3 sequence reads: CASSYGGRGWEETQYF. CDR3 DNA sequence: TGTGCCAGCAGTTACGGCGGGAGGGGTTGGGAAGAGACCCAGTACTTC.

The chain has TRBV28 and TRBJ2-3; no reliable D call. Germline V gene lookup returns CDR1 MDHEN and CDR2 SYDVKM. This CDR3 is 14 amino acids long. V was cut by 7 bases and J by 7 bases, with 18 bases left in between. CDR3 coding DNA: TGTGCCAGCATCAGAATGGAGAGTGGGAATACGCAGTATTTT. Its protein is CASIRMESGNTQYF.

This clonotype was counted a few times. The V gene is TRBV20-1, the J gene TRBJ2-5; TRBD1 might be the D (6 bases). V was pared by 8 bases and J by 1 base, with 11 bases between. The CDR3 extends over 12 amino acids. CDR1 is DFQATT, CDR2 SNEGSKA, per germline (reference sequence). The CDR3 DNA reads TGCAGTCCGTGGACAGCCCAAGAGACCCAGTACTTC. Residues: CSPWTAQETQYF.

This chain joins TRBV2 and TRBJ1-2, with a weak D call TRBD1 (5 bases). CDR1 is SNHLY and CDR2 is FYNNEI in the germline V gene. The CDR3 runs 15 residues. V dropped 7 bases and J dropped 3 bases, with 18 bases sitting between them. The CDR3 here is CASKEGRQIYYGYTF. As DNA, the CDR3 is TGTGCCAGCAAAGAGGGACGCCAGATTTACTATGGCTACACCTTC. Drawing the rest from reference TRBV2 and TRBJ1-2, the complete variable domain is EPEVTQTPSHQVTQMGQEVILRCVPISNHLYFYWYRQILGQKVEFLVSFYNNEISEKSEIFDDQFSVERPDGSNFTLKIRSTKLEDSAMYFCASKEGRQIYYGYTFGSGTRLTVV.

This clonotype was detected only a few times. The chain carries TRBV29-1 and TRBJ1-1; 8 bases line up with TRBD1. The CDR3 is made up of 13 amino acids. V lost 6 bases, J lost 5 bases, and 8 bases stayed unmatched. The germline gives CDR1 SQVTM, CDR2 ANQGSEA. The CDR3, as DNA: TGCAGCGTGCGTGGACAGGGTAGGACTGAAGCTTTCTTT. Translation gives CSVRGQGRTEAFF.

This clonotype appeared a few times. V and J are TRBV12-3 or TRBV12-4 and TRBJ1-4; 9 nucleotides agree with TRBD1. Trimming cost V 3 bases and J 8 bases; bases outside gene matches: 7. CDR3 size: 15 residues. CDR3 in DNA: TGTGCCAGCAGTTTTCTCCGGGACAGGGACGAAAAACTGTTTTTT. Its protein product is CASSFLRDRDEKLFF.

V and J are TRBV27 and TRBJ2-7; weak D call: TRBD2 (7 bases). The CDR3 covers 15 residues. The ends were cut back, 2 bases at V and 5 bases at J, with 16 bases in the middle. Per germline, CDR1 MNHEY and CDR2 SMNVEV (reference sequence). The CDR3 is CASSLRGLAADEQYF. The CDR3 nucleotides read TGTGCCAGCAGTTTACGGGGGCTAGCGGCTGACGAGCAGTACTTC.

Concerning this clonotype: One base away lies a much larger clone, so this may be a sequencing read error. CDR3 amino acids: CASRQSAGNTEAFF. DNA for the CDR3: TGCGCCAGCAGACAAAGTGCGGGGAACACTGAAGCTTTCTTT. The J gene is TRBJ1-1, the V gene TRBV4-3; D is uncertain. V shed 6 bases and J shed 1 base, with 12 bases lying between them. The CDR3 spans 14 residues. From germline, CDR1 is LGHNA and CDR2 YSLEER.

This clonotype was observed a single time. The V gene is TRBV4-3, the J gene TRBJ1-4; 10 bases agree with TRBD1. Per germline, CDR1 LGHNA and CDR2 YSLEER. Trimming removed 2 bases from V and 5 bases from J; junction bases left unmatched: 8. The CDR3 has 17 amino acids. The CDR3 loop is CASSQLRPGQGNEKLFF. The CDR3 bases are TGCGCCAGCAGCCAACTTCGGCCGGGACAGGGGAATGAAAAACTGTTTTTT.

This clonotype was counted only a few times. The chain is built from TRBV6-1 and TRBJ2-7; tentatively, D is TRBD2 (6 bases). Trimming cost V 6 bases and J 5 bases, with 17 bases left between them. Germline V gene sequence: CDR1 MNHNS, CDR2 SASEGT. The CDR3 extends over 14 amino acids. The CDR3 DNA reads as TGTGCCAGCAGGACATGGAGGGAGTGGGACGAGCAGTACTTC. It specifies CASRTWREWDEQYF.

The chain carries TRBV5-1 and TRBJ2-3; D could derive from TRBD1 or TRBD2 (7 bases each). CDR1 is SGHRS and CDR2 is YFSETQ in the germline V gene. V was trimmed by 6 bases and J by 3 bases, leaving 23 bases between them. The CDR3 is made up of 17 amino acids. The CDR3 DNA reads TGCGCCAGCAACTCCGGGGGGACAGCCCGGGGTACAGATACGCAGTATTTT. Its protein product is CASNSGGTARGTDTQYF.

This clonotype was seen a few times. The CDR3 sequence is CASSSQGFGYEQYF. The CDR3 DNA follows: TGTGCCAGCAGCTCACAGGGCTTTGGCTACGAGCAGTACTTC. This chain uses TRBV7-9 with TRBJ2-7; TRBD1 is a possible D gene (6 bases). CDR1 and CDR2 (germline): SEHNR, FQNEAQ (reference sequence). The CDR3 contains 14 residues. With 4 bases removed from V and 3 bases from J, the gap between germline ends came to 13 bases.

The rearrangement links TRBV5-1 to TRBJ2-5; D ambiguous. The CDR3 consists of 13 residues. Germline CDR1 and CDR2: SGHRS and YFSETQ. V dropped 7 bases and J dropped 3 bases, with 13 bases sitting between them. The CDR3 protein is CASLLISKETQYF. CDR3 sequence (DNA): TGCGCCAGCCTACTGATTAGTAAAGAGACCCAGTACTTC.